These 10 T cell receptor beta chains originate from one sample sequenced in a study of CD8+CD57+ T cells in acquired aplastic anemia. The study profiled TCR beta VDJ and CDR3 using genomic DNA as template. MiXCR, run by TCRdb on the reads, gives a single entry per CDR3 protein. The sample consists of about 160,000 distinct CDR3 sequences, around 48% of them appearing once. It was patients with CD8+CD57+ cell expansion by flow cytometry who were chosen for sequencing. Source material: sorted CD4+, CD8+, or CD8+CD57+ T cells (not recorded which) from PBMCs. The receptor set was obtained from a human donor with aplastic anemia.

This clonotype appeared many times. J is TRBJ1-5 and V is TRBV6-1, with D possibly matching TRBD1 (6 bases). The CDR3 is made up of 15 amino acids. From germline, CDR1 is MNHNS and CDR2 SASEGT. With 6 bases removed from V and 0 bases from J, the gap between germline ends came to 12 bases. This CDR3 reads CASSRTAYSNQPQHF. The DNA of the CDR3 is TGTGCCAGCAGCCGGACAGCTTATAGCAATCAGCCCCAGCATTTT.

The genes are TRBV29-1 and TRBJ2-7; TRBD1 matches at 8 bases. Germline V lookup: CDR1 SQVTM, CDR2 ANQGSEA. This CDR3 has 12 residues. Trimming removed 4 bases from V and 4 bases from J; junction bases left unmatched: 3. The chain's CDR3 is CSVGTGRYEQYF. The CDR3 DNA reads as TGCAGCGTTGGGACAGGGCGATACGAGCAGTACTTC.

This clonotype appeared a few times. The rearrangement uses TRBV6-5 and TRBJ1-4; D might be TRBD1 (5 bases). Germline CDR1 is MNHEY and CDR2 is SVGAGI. The CDR3 has 18 amino acids. Trimming removed 0 bases from V and 0 bases from J, with 14 bases in between. The CDR3 sequence: CASSYSSKGLSTNEKLFF. CDR3 bases: TGTGCCAGCAGTTACTCGAGTAAGGGGCTCTCAACTAATGAAAAACTGTTTTTT.

The rearrangement uses TRBV30 and TRBJ1-2; TRBD1 might be the D (5 bases). The CDR3 has 19 amino acids. Trimming pared 0 bases from V and 2 bases from J, leaving 25 bases between. CDR1 and CDR2 (germline): GTSNPN, SVGIG (reference sequence). The CDR3 spells CAWSVGGLFLRGKNYGYTF. The CDR3 nucleotides read TGTGCCTGGAGTGTAGGAGGGTTGTTTCTAAGGGGCAAGAACTATGGCTACACCTTC. Combining the CDR3 with reference TRBV30 and TRBJ1-2 gives the whole variable domain SQTIHQWPATLVQPVGSPLSLECTVEGTSNPNLYWYRQAAGRGLQLLFYSVGIGQISSEVPQNLSASRPQDRQFILSSKKLLLSDSGFYLCAWSVGGLFLRGKNYGYTFGSGTRLTVV.

This clonotype was seen many times. The chain recombines TRBV7-9 with TRBJ2-2; D not certain. This CDR3 has 15 residues. Trimming left V 4 bases short and J 0 bases short, with 9 bases between. CDR1 SEHNR and CDR2 FQNEAQ come from the germline V gene (reference sequence). The DNA for the CDR3 is TGTGCCAGCAGCTATACGTCATCGAACACCGGGGAGCTGTTTTTT. Its translation is CASSYTSSNTGELFF.

V and J are TRBV15 and TRBJ2-2; 10 nucleotides agree with TRBD2. V lost 8 bases to trimming and J lost 4 bases; unmatched junction nucleotides: 7. Germline values: CDR1 LNHNV, CDR2 YYDKDF (reference sequence). This CDR3 has 15 amino acids. The CDR3 reads CATFLAGVATGELFF. In DNA, the CDR3 is TGTGCCACCTTTCTAGCGGGAGTGGCCACCGGGGAGCTGTTTTTT.

This clonotype was counted at least ten times. The J gene is TRBJ2-1, the V gene TRBV4-1, with no clear D. The CDR3 sequence is 12 residues long. Trimming stripped 1 base from V and 7 bases from J, with 5 bases between. Germline V gives CDR1 MGHRA, CDR2 YSYEKL. In nucleotides, the CDR3 is TGCGCCAGCAGCCAAGTCGTGAATGAGCAGTTCTTC. Translated, it gives CASSQVVNEQFF.

This chain links TRBV13 with TRBJ2-1; 8 bases map to TRBD1. The CDR3 runs to 16 residues. Trimming cost V 2 bases and J 3 bases; bases outside gene matches: 6. The germline V gene has CDR1 PRHDT and CDR2 FYEKMQ (reference sequence). The CDR3 region is CASSLFSGQGYNEQFF. DNA for the CDR3: TGTGCCAGCAGCTTATTCTCTGGACAGGGCTACAATGAGCAGTTCTTC.

This chain joins TRBV24-1 and TRBJ2-5; 8 nucleotides agree with TRBD2. The CDR3 is 15 amino acids. Germline V gene lookup returns CDR1 KGHDR and CDR2 SFDVKD. The V segment lost 4 bases and the J segment 5 bases; nucleotides outside the gene matches: 8. This chain's CDR3 is CATSDPGGGYETQYF. Written as DNA, the CDR3 is TGTGCCACCAGTGACCCCGGGGGGGGTTACGAGACCCAGTACTTC.

This clonotype was recorded many times. The chain combines TRBV6-1 with TRBJ2-6; D possibly corresponds to TRBD1 (6 bases). The V end was cut by 5 bases, the J end by 3 bases, with 20 bases between. CDR3 length: 18 amino acids. The germline gives CDR1 MNHNS, CDR2 SASEGT. The CDR3 coding sequence is TGTGCCAGCAGTCGACAGGCTACACAATTAGGTGGGGCCAACGTCCTGACTTTC. Amino acids: CASSRQATQLGGANVLTF.